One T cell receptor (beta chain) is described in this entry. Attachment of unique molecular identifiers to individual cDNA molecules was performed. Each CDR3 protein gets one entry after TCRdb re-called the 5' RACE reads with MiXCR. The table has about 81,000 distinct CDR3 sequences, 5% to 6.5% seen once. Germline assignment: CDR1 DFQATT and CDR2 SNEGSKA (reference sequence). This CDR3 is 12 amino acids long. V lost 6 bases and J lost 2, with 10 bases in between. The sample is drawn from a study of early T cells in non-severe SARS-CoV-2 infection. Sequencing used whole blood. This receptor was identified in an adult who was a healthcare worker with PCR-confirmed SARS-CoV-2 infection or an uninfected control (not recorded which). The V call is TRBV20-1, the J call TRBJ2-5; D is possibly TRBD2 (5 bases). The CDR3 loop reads CSAISGQETQYF. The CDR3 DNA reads TGCAGTGCGATCAGCGGACAAGAGACCCAGTACTTC.